The 16 T cell receptor beta chains given below trace back to one sample, sequenced in a study of T cell repertoires in cytomegalovirus infection. Each CDR3 protein is one row after TCRdb ran MiXCR on the reads. The sample yields approximately 30,000 distinct CDR3 sequences, around 20% seen once. The antigens these receptors bind are not known. The source material was CD8+ T cells from cultured PBMCs, sampled from culture after CMV antigen stimulation. The receptors shown here come from a human donor in good health (CMV status not recorded). Some clones in this sample may be carry-over from other donors' samples.

This clonotype turned up a few times. The J gene is TRBJ2-1, the V gene TRBV7-2; D may correspond to TRBD1 or TRBD2 (6 bases each). Trimming cost V 5 bases and J 7 bases, with 15 bases left between them. This CDR3 spans 14 amino acids. CDR1 SGHTA and CDR2 FQGNSA come from the germline V gene. The CDR3 DNA follows: TGTGCCAGCAGCCTAGGGGGAGGAGGGAATGAGCAGTTCTTC. This codes for CASSLGGGGNEQFF.

This clonotype has ten or more counts. The V and J genes are TRBV11-2 and TRBJ2-3; D is unresolved. Germline V gene lookup returns CDR1 SGHAT and CDR2 FQNNGV. CDR3 size: 16 residues. Trimming removed 0 bases at V and 2 bases at J, with 12 bases between. The chain's CDR3 is CASSLDQTLLTDTQYF. The CDR3 DNA follows: TGTGCCAGCAGCTTAGATCAAACGCTACTCACAGATACGCAGTATTTT.

The chain couples TRBV7-8 to TRBJ2-2, with a tentative D call TRBD1 (5 bases). This CDR3 contains 13 residues. Germline V gene lookup returns CDR1 SGHVS and CDR2 FQNEAQ. Trimming removed 5 bases from V and 6 bases from J, with 10 bases in between. The CDR3 loop reads CASSTRVPGELFF. The CDR3 DNA follows: TGTGCCAGCAGCACCAGGGTCCCCGGGGAGCTGTTTTTT. Combining the CDR3 with reference TRBV7-8 and TRBJ2-2 gives the whole variable domain GAGVSQSPRYKVAKRGQDVALRCDPISGHVSLFWYQQALGQGPEFLTYFQNEAQLDKSGLPSDRFFAERPEGSVSTLKIQRTQQEDSAVYLCASSTRVPGELFFGEGSRLTVL.

This clonotype was seen at least ten times. The chain is built from TRBV4-1 and TRBJ2-7, with D perhaps matching TRBD2 (6 bases). This CDR3 is built from 13 residues. Germline CDR1 and CDR2: MGHRA and YSYEKL. Trimming took 0 bases from V and 4 from J, leaving 7 bases between them. CDR3 in DNA: TGCGCCAGCAGCCAAGATAGCGGTTACGAGCAGTACTTC. The encoded protein is CASSQDSGYEQYF.

This clonotype was picked up a small number of times. The CDR3 spells CASSLGGAFYNEQFF. The CDR3 region has the DNA TGTGCCAGCAGCCTGGGGGGGGCGTTCTACAATGAGCAGTTCTTC. V and J are TRBV12-3 or TRBV12-4 and TRBJ2-1; D might be TRBD2 (7 bases). This CDR3 contains 15 residues. Between the trimmed V and J ends, which lost 6 bases and 3 bases, there was a span of 15 bases.

This clonotype has more than one count but fewer than ten. The chain employs TRBV7-9 and TRBJ1-2; D perhaps matches TRBD1 (6 bases). V was trimmed by 6 bases and J by 4 bases, leaving 15 bases between them. The germline V gene encodes CDR1 SEHNR and CDR2 FQNEAQ (reference sequence). The CDR3 consists of 14 residues. The CDR3 sequence: CASSLTGASYGYTF. In DNA form, the CDR3 reads TGTGCCAGCAGTTTGACAGGAGCTTCCTATGGCTACACCTTC.

The chain recombines TRBV18 with TRBJ2-5; no clear D. This CDR3 has 12 residues. Germline CDR1 reads KGHSH; CDR2 reads LQKENI. With 3 bases removed from V and 3 bases from J, the gap between germline ends came to 5 bases. The CDR3 bases are TGTGCCAGCTCACCGGTGGAAGAGACCCAGTACTTC. Translating it yields CASSPVEETQYF.

This chain uses TRBV6-2 or TRBV6-3 with TRBJ2-1, with TRBD2 matching over 9 bases. Unmatched junction bases numbered 9, after V lost 5 bases and J lost 4 bases. Per the germline V gene, CDR1 is MNHEY and CDR2 is SVGEGT. The CDR3 extends over 16 amino acids. CDR3 nucleotides: TGTGCCAGCAGTCGGCCGTTTAGCGGGGGATACAATGAGCAGTTCTTC. Encoded protein: CASSRPFSGGYNEQFF.

The rearrangement uses TRBV5-6 and TRBJ2-1, with D possibly called TRBD1 or TRBD2 (6 bases each). Trimming took 0 bases from V and 5 from J, leaving 18 bases between them. The CDR3 sequence is 17 residues long. Germline V gene lookup returns CDR1 SGHDT and CDR2 YYEEEE. CDR3 sequence: CASSLVYRGLTNNEQFF. The CDR3 DNA reads TGTGCCAGCAGCTTGGTTTACCGGGGGCTAACCAACAATGAGCAGTTCTTC.

V and J are TRBV12-3 or TRBV12-4 and TRBJ1-5, with D possibly being TRBD1 (5 bases). Trimming pared 0 bases from V and 7 bases from J, leaving 13 bases between. CDR3 length equals 15 residues. The CDR3 DNA sequence: TGTGCCAGCAGTTTAGCGGGGGGGACGAAGCAGCCCCAGCATTTT. This codes for CASSLAGGTKQPQHF.

V and J are TRBV29-1 and TRBJ2-1; 9 bases fit TRBD2. The CDR3 is 14 amino acids. V was clipped by 7 bases and J by 6 bases; unmatched bases: 10. The V gene's germline CDR1 is SQVTM and CDR2 ANQGSEA. The CDR3 reads CSANARGGLNEQFF. The DNA for the CDR3 is TGCAGCGCAAACGCGCGGGGGGGCCTCAATGAGCAGTTCTTC.

This chain connects TRBV7-2 to TRBJ1-5, with D unresolved. V lost 5 bases and J lost 0, with 11 bases in between. This CDR3 has 15 residues. Germline values: CDR1 SGHTA, CDR2 FQGNSA. The CDR3 DNA reads TGTGCCAGCAGCCCAGGTTTGAGTAGCAATCAGCCCCAGCATTTT. Protein product: CASSPGLSSNQPQHF.

The gene calls are TRBV12-3 or TRBV12-4 and TRBJ2-7; D might be TRBD1 or TRBD2, each matching 5 bases. There are 15 residues in the CDR3. The V and J ends lost 5 bases and 4 bases respectively, with 18 bases between them. In nucleotides, the CDR3 is TGTGCCAGCAGTGGGGCTGGAGGTCATAATTACGAGCAGTACTTC. This sequence encodes CASSGAGGHNYEQYF.

Remarks on this clonotype: The junction shows a germline mismatch at one end, possibly a read error. The chain joins TRBV6-4 to TRBJ1-6, with D possibly matching TRBD1 (5 bases). This CDR3 comprises 8 residues. Looked up from germline, CDR1 is MRHNA and CDR2 is SNTAGT. CDR3 DNA sequence: TGTGCCGGCCGACAGTCTGACTTT. It codes for CAGRQSDF.

The chain links TRBV28 to TRBJ2-7; D is unresolved. V was cut by 1 base and J by 5 bases, with 21 bases left in between. CDR1 MDHEN and CDR2 SYDVKM come from the germline V gene. This CDR3 region has 17 residues. CDR3 sequence (DNA): TGTGCCAGCAGTTTATTAGCTGCCCTCGTCCAAGCGAACGAGCAGTACTTC. It translates to CASSLLAALVQANEQYF.

The chain is built from TRBV6-2 or TRBV6-3 and TRBJ2-2; D is unresolved. Looked up from germline, CDR1 is MNHEY and CDR2 is SVGEGT. Trimming removed 2 bases at V and 1 base at J, with 2 bases between. This CDR3 is 13 amino acids long. The CDR3 protein is CASSYVNTGELFF. The CDR3 DNA reads as TGTGCCAGCAGTTACGTGAACACCGGGGAGCTGTTTTTT.